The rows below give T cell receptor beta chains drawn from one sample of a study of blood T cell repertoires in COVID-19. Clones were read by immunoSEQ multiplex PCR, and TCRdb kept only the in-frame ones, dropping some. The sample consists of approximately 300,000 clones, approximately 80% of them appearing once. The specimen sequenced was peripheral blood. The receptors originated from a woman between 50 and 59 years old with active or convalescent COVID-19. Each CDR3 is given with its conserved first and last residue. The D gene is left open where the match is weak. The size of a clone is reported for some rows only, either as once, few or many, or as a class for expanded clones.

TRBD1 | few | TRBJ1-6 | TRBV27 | CASSFDRGLSPLHF | TGTGCCAGCAGTTTCGACAGGGGGCTTTCACCCCTCCACTTT
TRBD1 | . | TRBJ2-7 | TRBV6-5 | CASSHRQGVYEQYF | TGTGCCAGCAGTCATAGACAGGGGGTCTACGAGCAGTACTTC
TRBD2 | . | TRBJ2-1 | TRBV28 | CASSPPLSGSSYNEQFF | TGTGCCAGCAGCCCACCTCTCAGCGGGAGCTCCTACAATGAGCAGTTCTTC
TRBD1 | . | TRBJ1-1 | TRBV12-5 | CASGLVSAGTGEAFF | TGTGCTAGTGGTTTGGTATCCGCCGGGACAGGCGAAGCTTTCTTT
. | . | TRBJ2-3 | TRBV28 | CASSRQGGDTQYF | TGTGCCAGCAGTCGGCAGGGTGGTGATACGCAGTATTTT
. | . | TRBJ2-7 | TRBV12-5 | CASGLDIAYEQYF | TGTGCTAGTGGTTTGGACATTGCCTACGAGCAGTACTTC
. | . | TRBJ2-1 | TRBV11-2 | CASSSARAGNEQFF | TGTGCCAGCAGCTCAGCACGAGCGGGCAATGAGCAGTTCTTC
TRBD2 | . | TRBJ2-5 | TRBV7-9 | CASSLVGQREETQYF | TGTGCCAGCAGCTTAGTCGGGCAGCGGGAGGAGACCCAGTACTTC
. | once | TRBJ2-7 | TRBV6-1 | CASSELGWLAEQYF | TGTGCCAGCAGTGAATTAGGCTGGCTAGCGGAGCAGTACTTC
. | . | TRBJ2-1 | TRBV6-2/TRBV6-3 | CASSLRLDTHNEQFF | TGTGCCAGCAGTCTACGTCTCGACACCCACAATGAGCAGTTCTTC
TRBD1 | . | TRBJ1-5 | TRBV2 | CASSDSSQGAAQPQHF | TGTGCCAGCAGTGATTCCTCCCAGGGGGCGGCTCAGCCCCAGCATTTT
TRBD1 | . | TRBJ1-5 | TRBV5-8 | CASSLTGVAQPQHF | TGTGCCAGCAGCCTGACAGGGGTGGCCCAGCCCCAGCATTTT
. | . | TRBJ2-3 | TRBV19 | CASSPRVSTDTQYF | TGTGCCAGTAGTCCCCGGGTTAGCACAGATACGCAGTATTTT
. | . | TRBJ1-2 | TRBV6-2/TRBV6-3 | CASSYLNRVGGYTF | TGTGCCAGCAGTTATCTGAACAGGGTTGGCGGCTACACCTTC
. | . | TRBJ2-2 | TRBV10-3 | CAIGRLTGELFF | TGTGCCATCGGCCGACTCACCGGGGAGCTGTTTTTT
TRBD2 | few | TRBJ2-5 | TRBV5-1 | CASSLAGVVETQYF | TGCGCCAGCAGCCTAGCGGGTGTAGTAGAGACCCAGTACTTC
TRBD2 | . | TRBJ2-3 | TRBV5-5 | CASSWSLAGEYTDTQYF | TGTGCCAGCAGCTGGAGCCTAGCGGGAGAGTACACAGATACGCAGTATTTT
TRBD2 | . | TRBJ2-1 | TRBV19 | CASSGGAGHNEQFF | TGTGCCAGTAGCGGGGGGGCGGGGCACAATGAGCAGTTCTTC
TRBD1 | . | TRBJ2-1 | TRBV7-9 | CASSPRDRNNEQFF | TGTGCCAGCAGCCCTAGGGACAGGAACAATGAGCAGTTCTTC
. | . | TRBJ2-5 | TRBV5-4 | CASTIQGRDQETQYF | TGTGCCAGCACCATCCAGGGGAGAGACCAAGAGACCCAGTACTTC
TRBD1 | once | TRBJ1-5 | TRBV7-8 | CASSEQGGNQPQHF | TGTGCCAGCAGCGAACAGGGGGGCAATCAGCCCCAGCATTTT
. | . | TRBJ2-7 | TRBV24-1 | CATSDSSRGSYEQYF | TGTGCCACCAGTGACTCGTCCCGGGGGTCCTACGAGCAGTACTTC
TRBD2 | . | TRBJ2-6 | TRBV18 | CASSPAGVTSSGANVLTF | TGTGCCAGCTCACCAGCGGGAGTTACCTCTTCGGGGGCCAACGTCCTGACTTTC
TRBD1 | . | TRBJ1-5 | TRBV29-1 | CSAGTGLGKPQHF | TGCAGCGCGGGGACAGGCCTGGGCAAGCCCCAGCATTTT
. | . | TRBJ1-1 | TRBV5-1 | CASTTGYNTEAFF | TGCGCCAGCACCACAGGGTACAACACTGAAGCTTTCTTT
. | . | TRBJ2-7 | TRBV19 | CASSIAGLLREQYF | TGTGCCAGTAGTATCGCAGGGCTCCTACGGGAGCAGTACTTC
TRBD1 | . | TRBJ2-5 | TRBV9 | CASSVGQLQETQYF | TGTGCCAGCAGCGTGGGACAGCTCCAAGAGACCCAGTACTTC
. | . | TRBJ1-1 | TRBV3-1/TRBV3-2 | CASSQPTELNTEAFF | TGTGCCAGCAGCCAACCGACAGAACTGAACACTGAAGCTTTCTTT
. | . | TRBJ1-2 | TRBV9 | CASSVDPGGLTGYTF | TGTGCCAGCAGCGTGGACCCGGGAGGCCTGACGGGCTACACCTTC
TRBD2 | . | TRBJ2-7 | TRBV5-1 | CASRPRTSGPYEQYF | TGCGCCAGCAGACCGAGGACTAGCGGACCCTACGAGCAGTACTTC
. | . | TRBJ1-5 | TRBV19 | CASSIRRDGTQHF | TGTGCCAGTAGTATCCGGCGGGACGGAACCCAGCATTTT